This TCR beta chain was recorded in a study of TIL therapy for anti-PD-1-resistant metastatic lung cancer. The immunoSEQ assay was v3. Data came from immunoSEQ multiplex PCR; TCRdb stores just in-frame clones and leaves some out. The repertoire holds about 46,000 clones, with about 86% as singletons. This CDR3 contains 14 residues. V lost 5 bases to trimming and J lost 6 bases; unmatched junction nucleotides: 8. The germline V gene encodes CDR1 SEHNR and CDR2 FQNEAQ (reference sequence). The time point is: pre-treatment sample, taken before nivolumab and TIL therapy. The sequence was collected from a person aged 25-85 years with non-small cell lung cancer. The V and J genes are TRBV7-9 and TRBJ2-3; 7 bases are shared with TRBD1. This material consisted of blood, taken at baseline. The CDR3 loop reads CASSLDRRWDTQYF. CDR3 bases: TGTGCCAGCAGCCTGGACAGGAGGTGGGATACGCAGTATTTT.